The rows below give T cell receptor beta chains drawn from one sample of a study of neurological immune-mediated disorders. Each CDR3 protein is one row after TCRdb ran MiXCR on the 5' RACE reads. The sample contains roughly 30,000 distinct CDR3 sequences, less than 15% of which appear only once. Specimen: CD4+ T cells from blood. The receptor set was obtained from a female donor with HTLV-1-associated myelopathy (HAM/TSP). Both conserved end residues are part of each CDR3. Fields, in order: V gene, D gene, clone size, J gene, CDR3 DNA, CDR3 protein. A D gene is named only where the DNA matches it firmly. Part of the rows lack a size; the others show once, few, many or a class for expanded clones.

>TRBV29-1|NA|many|TRBJ2-5
TGCAGCGTTGAGGTGGGGGGGCGGGAGACCCAGTACTTC
CSVEVGGRETQYF
>TRBV7-2|NA|many|TRBJ2-3
TGTGCCAGCAGCTTAGGGCGAGGCGCAGATACGCAGTATTTT
CASSLGRGADTQYF
>TRBV18|TRBD1|NA|TRBJ2-1
TGTGCCAGCTCAGCCGCCGGGACAGGGAAGGCCTACAATGAGCAGTTCTTC
CASSAAGTGKAYNEQFF
>TRBV4-3|NA|many|TRBJ2-3
TGCGCCAGCAGCCAAGAAGGGTATCGAGATACGCAGTATTTT
CASSQEGYRDTQYF
>TRBV20-1|NA|many|TRBJ1-1
TGCAGTGCTAGCAGGATAGACACTGAAGCTTTCTTT
CSASRIDTEAFF
>TRBV3-1|TRBD2|few|TRBJ2-3
TGTGCCAGCAGCCAAGAAAAAGCGGGGGGCTGGACAGATACGCAGTATTTT
CASSQEKAGGWTDTQYF
>TRBV28|TRBD2|many|TRBJ2-7
TGTGCCAGCAGTTTCGGGGGAGGGCCCTACGAGCAGTACTTC
CASSFGGGPYEQYF
>TRBV4-2|TRBD2|NA|TRBJ2-7
TGTGCCAGCAGTCCTACCGGGACTAGCGGTTACGAGCAGTACTTC
CASSPTGTSGYEQYF
>TRBV10-3|NA|many|TRBJ1-1
TGTGCCATCAGGGACTCCGGGAACACTGAAGCTTTCTTT
CAIRDSGNTEAFF
>TRBV10-3|NA|many|TRBJ2-7
TGTGCCATCAGTGAGTCTGCTAGCTTCACCTACGAGCAGTACTTC
CAISESASFTYEQYF
>TRBV5-1|NA|many|TRBJ1-6
TGCGCCAGCAGCTTGGCCTTAACGGACGGAAATAATTCACCCCTCCACTTT
CASSLALTDGNNSPLHF
>TRBV5-1|TRBD2|many|TRBJ2-3
TGCGCCAGCAGCTCATCCGGGACTAGAGGCACAGATACGCAGTATTTT
CASSSSGTRGTDTQYF
>TRBV6-5|NA|many|TRBJ1-2
TGTGCCAGCAGTTACAATGAGTTGGACTATGGCTACACCTTC
CASSYNELDYGYTF
>TRBV12-3/TRBV12-4|NA|many|TRBJ2-2
TGTGCCAGCAGTGGATCCAAGAACACCGGGGAGCTGTTTTTT
CASSGSKNTGELFF
>TRBV5-1|NA|NA|TRBJ2-5
TGCGCCAGCAGCAAATATAGGGTTCCGGACGTCCAGGAGACCCAGTACTTC
CASSKYRVPDVQETQYF